A selection of T cell receptor beta chains follows, all from one sample in a study of identical twins. A single record per CDR3 protein comes from TCRdb applying MiXCR to the 5' RACE reads. The top ten clones hold just over 7% of a sample with around 340,000 distinct CDR3 sequences, 9% to 15% of them seen once. This sample was also put to use in a study of yellow fever vaccine responses in identical twins.

The sequenced sample consisted of CD8+ T cells sorted from blood. The receptors here all came from a woman under 30 in good health. CDR3s include the opening cysteine and the closing phenylalanine or tryptophan. Each record gives: J gene, clone size, D gene, V gene, CDR3 protein, CDR3 DNA. A D gene is named only where the DNA matches it firmly. A row's size may be missing; if present it is once, few, many or a size class.

>TRBJ2-5|few|TRBD1|TRBV11-2
CASSLGFLGQQETQYF
TGTGCCAGCAGCTTAGGGTTCTTGGGACAGCAAGAGACCCAGTACTTC
>TRBJ1-1|few|.|TRBV29-1
CSVLLLEGHTPLEAFF
TGCAGCGTACTGTTGCTTGAGGGACATACACCGCTTGAAGCTTTCTTT
>TRBJ2-7|.|.|TRBV10-3
CAISPNYEQYF
TGTGCCATCAGTCCCAACTACGAGCAGTACTTC
>TRBJ1-6|few|TRBD1|TRBV28
CASSLRTGGVNSPLHF
TGTGCCAGCAGTTTACGGACAGGGGGCGTGAATTCACCCCTCCACTTT
>TRBJ2-7|.|.|TRBV27
CASSYDMGPYEQYF
TGTGCCAGCAGTTACGACATGGGTCCCTACGAGCAGTACTTC
>TRBJ2-3|few|TRBD1|TRBV5-1
CASSLAVTGVRYTGDTQYF
TGCGCCAGCAGCTTGGCCGTGACAGGGGTGAGGTACACAGGAGATACGCAGTATTTT
>TRBJ1-5|few|.|TRBV13
CASSFVQALYSNQPQHF
TGTGCCAGCAGCTTTGTACAGGCGTTATATAGCAATCAGCCCCAGCATTTT
>TRBJ1-5|.|.|TRBV4-1
CASSQALREGQPQHF
TGCGCCAGCAGCCAAGCCCTGAGGGAAGGCCAGCCCCAGCATTTT
>TRBJ2-4|few|.|TRBV29-1
CSVWGSRAPLASPNIQYF
TGCAGCGTTTGGGGTAGTCGGGCTCCCCTCGCGTCTCCCAACATTCAGTACTTC
>TRBJ1-2|.|.|TRBV7-9
CASSFGRMDYGYTF
TGTGCCAGCAGCTTCGGCAGGATGGACTATGGCTACACCTTC
>TRBJ2-1|few|.|TRBV9
CASNTPGANEQFF
TGTGCCAGCAACACCCCTGGGGCGAATGAGCAGTTCTTC
>TRBJ2-2|.|.|TRBV27
CASRRSSGELFF
TGTGCCAGCAGACGGTCCTCCGGGGAGCTGTTTTTT
>TRBJ1-5|few|.|TRBV4-1
CASSQDSRPEGNQPQHF
TGCGCCAGCAGCCAAGATTCCCGACCGGAGGGCAATCAGCCCCAGCATTTT
>TRBJ2-5|.|.|TRBV3-1
CASSQGLGPQETQYF
TGTGCCAGCAGCCAAGGTCTCGGGCCGCAAGAGACCCAGTACTTC
>TRBJ1-2|few|.|TRBV10-3
CAISEVRQTEFEGYTF
TGTGCCATCAGTGAAGTCAGACAGACGGAGTTCGAAGGCTACACCTTC
>TRBJ1-6|.|TRBD1|TRBV13
CASSPRDRFSPLHF
TGTGCCAGCAGCCCCCGGGACAGGTTTTCACCCCTCCACTTT
>TRBJ1-1|.|.|TRBV19
CASSMGSEAFF
TGTGCCAGTAGTATGGGTTCTGAAGCTTTCTTT
>TRBJ1-4|many|TRBD1|TRBV11-2
CASSLGQGREKLFF
TGTGCCAGCAGCTTAGGACAGGGTCGGGAAAAACTGTTTTTT
>TRBJ2-5|few|TRBD1|TRBV5-1
CASSFTNSTGGKTQYF
TGCGCCAGCAGCTTCACCAATTCGACAGGGGGCAAGACCCAGTACTTC
>TRBJ2-3|few|TRBD2|TRBV4-1
CASSHIAGGPDTQYF
TGCGCCAGCAGCCATATAGCGGGGGGGCCAGATACGCAGTATTTT
>TRBJ2-1|.|.|TRBV7-9
CASSLALGGGSYNEQFF
TGTGCCAGCAGCTTAGCTCTCGGAGGGGGGTCCTACAATGAGCAGTTCTTC
>TRBJ1-1|.|.|TRBV12-3/TRBV12-4
CASSLGTGMGPGTEAFF
TGTGCCAGCAGTTTAGGAACAGGGATGGGGCCGGGCACTGAAGCTTTCTTT
>TRBJ1-1|.|.|TRBV25-1
CASSDSADRNTEAFF
TGTGCCAGCAGTGATTCCGCGGACAGGAACACTGAAGCTTTCTTT
>TRBJ2-1|.|TRBD2|TRBV4-1
CASSPSNEAGVMNEQFF
TGCGCCAGCAGCCCCTCAAACGAAGCGGGAGTAATGAATGAGCAGTTCTTC
>TRBJ2-3|.|.|TRBV12-5
CASGSRRGFGTDTQYF
TGTGCTAGTGGTTCAAGACGGGGCTTCGGCACAGATACGCAGTATTTT
>TRBJ2-2|.|.|TRBV27
CASSLIGQGNTGELFF
TGTGCCAGCAGTTTAATCGGGCAGGGGAACACCGGGGAGCTGTTTTTT
>TRBJ2-1|.|.|TRBV7-2
CASTDSYNEQFF
TGTGCCAGCACCGATTCCTACAATGAGCAGTTCTTC
>TRBJ1-2|few|.|TRBV12-3/TRBV12-4
CATNRGGSDGYTF
TGTGCCACCAACCGCGGGGGTAGCGATGGCTACACCTTC
>TRBJ1-2|.|.|TRBV29-1
CSVAAGAGSNGYTF
TGCAGCGTCGCTGCAGGGGCGGGATCGAACGGCTACACCTTC
>TRBJ2-1|few|.|TRBV13
CASSPPESSYNEQFF
TGTGCCAGCAGCCCCCCGGAGAGCTCCTACAATGAGCAGTTCTTC
>TRBJ2-3|few|TRBD2|TRBV12-3/TRBV12-4
CASSGGTSTVTQYF
TGTGCCAGCAGTGGCGGGACTAGCACCGTTACGCAGTATTTT
>TRBJ1-1|many|TRBD1|TRBV12-3/TRBV12-4
CASTPRRGDRGSMNTEAFF
TGTGCCAGCACCCCCCGGCGGGGGGACAGGGGATCTATGAACACTGAAGCTTTCTTT